Below, 15 T cell receptor beta chains from the same sample are listed, as sequenced in a study of graft-versus-host responses after intestinal transplantation. The antigens of these receptors remain unknown. TCRdb's copy holds only in-frame clones and misses some; the assay was immunoSEQ multiplex PCR. The sample yields 85,000 to 90,000 clones, around four fifths seen once. The starting material was unstimulated CD8+ T cells sorted from spleen or lymph node cells, obtained before intestinal transplant. These receptors came from a human donor who received an intestinal transplant.

The rearrangement uses TRBV9 and TRBJ2-7, with D perhaps being TRBD1 or TRBD2 (5 bases each). Germline V gene lookup returns CDR1 SGDLS and CDR2 YYNGEE. This CDR3 has 15 amino acids. V was cut by 4 bases and J by 2 bases, with 16 bases left in between. CDR3 nucleotides: TGTGCCAGCAGCATGGGACCCGATACGACCTACGAGCAGTACTTC. It yields the protein CASSMGPDTTYEQYF.

This chain connects TRBV5-1 to TRBJ1-1; D remains unclear. V was cut by 1 base and J by 0 bases, with 10 bases left in between. The CDR3 runs to 15 residues. In germline, CDR1 is SGHRS, CDR2 YFSETQ. DNA for the CDR3: TGCGCCAGCAGCTTGCGCAGGATCATGAACACTGAAGCTTTCTTT. It translates to CASSLRRIMNTEAFF.

The rearrangement uses TRBV28 and TRBJ2-7; no clear D gene. Trimming removed 2 bases from V and 3 bases from J, with 5 bases in between. The CDR3 length is 12 residues. Germline V CDR1 and CDR2: MDHEN, SYDVKM. CDR3 region: CASSLPLYEQYF. CDR3 sequence (DNA): TGTGCCAGCAGTTTACCCCTCTACGAGCAGTACTTC.

The rearrangement links TRBV29-1 to TRBJ2-7; 7 bases agree with TRBD1. Germline CDR1 and CDR2: SQVTM and ANQGSEA. V lost 4 bases to trimming and J lost 2 bases; unmatched junction nucleotides: 2. The CDR3 spans 12 residues. CDR3 nucleotides: TGCAGCGTTGGGGACAGCGCCTACGAGCAGTACTTC. This encodes CSVGDSAYEQYF.

The chain employs TRBV9 and TRBJ2-7; D is ambiguous. Germline CDR1 is SGDLS and CDR2 is YYNGEE. The CDR3 loop spans 17 amino acids. Trimming shortened V by 0 bases and J by 1 base, and 17 bases separated the two germline ends. The DNA for the CDR3 is TGTGCCAGCAGCGTAGAACCCGGGCCAAGTGCTTCCTACGAGCAGTACTTC. This sequence encodes CASSVEPGPSASYEQYF.

The rearrangement joins TRBV19 to TRBJ1-5; D uncertain. Germline loops: CDR1 LNHDA, CDR2 SQIVND (reference sequence). The CDR3 spans 13 residues. V lost 5 bases and J 4 bases, leaving 9 bases between the germline ends. CDR3 in DNA: TGTGCCAGTAGTCTGGCAGGTAATCAGCCCCAGCATTTT. Translating it yields CASSLAGNQPQHF.

The chain combines TRBV13 with TRBJ1-1; D is unresolved. The CDR3 sequence is 15 residues long. V was pared by 3 bases and J by 3 bases, with 14 bases between. Germline values: CDR1 PRHDT, CDR2 FYEKMQ (reference sequence). The DNA of the CDR3 is TGTGCCAGCAGCTTTTTTGGTTCGGGCGACACTGAAGCTTTCTTT. Encoded protein: CASSFFGSGDTEAFF. Filled out from reference TRBV13 and TRBJ1-1, the complete variable domain reads AAGVIQSPRHLIKEKRETATLKCYPIPRHDTVYWYQQGPGQDPQFLISFYEKMQSDKGSIPDRFSAQQFSDYHSELNMSSLELGDSALYFCASSFFGSGDTEAFFGQGTRLTVV.

The V gene is TRBV9, the J gene TRBJ1-4, with 11 bases that match TRBD1. This CDR3 is 16 amino acids long. CDR1 is SGDLS and CDR2 is YYNGEE in the germline V gene. Losses at the gene ends were 4 bases for V and 5 bases for J; bases not matched to a gene: 7. The CDR3 spells CASSPGTGGVNEKLFF. CDR3 coding DNA: TGTGCCAGCAGCCCCGGGACAGGGGGAGTGAATGAAAAACTGTTTTTT. The whole variable domain, filled in from reference TRBV9 and TRBJ1-4, reads DSGVTQTPKHLITATGQRVTLRCSPRSGDLSVYWYQQSLDQGLQFLIQYYNGEERAKGNILERFSAQQFPDLHSELNLSSLELGDSALYFCASSPGTGGVNEKLFFGSGTQLSVL.

The rearrangement links TRBV11-2 to TRBJ1-2, with 8 bases matching TRBD1. CDR1 is SGHAT, CDR2 FQNNGV, per germline. CDR3 length: 15 residues. The junction had 12 bases not matched to a gene; V was cut back by 8 bases and J by 4 bases. Here the CDR3 DNA reads TGTGCCAGCCTTCCTAGGTCCGGACAGGGCTATGGCTACACCTTC. It specifies CASLPRSGQGYGYTF.

This chain connects TRBV4-1 to TRBJ1-5; D uncertain. Per germline, CDR1 MGHRA and CDR2 YSYEKL. Trimming removed 4 bases at V and 7 bases at J, with 11 bases between. This CDR3 region has 13 residues. CDR3 residues: CASSPALEQPQHF. The CDR3 nucleotides read TGCGCCAGCAGCCCTGCTTTGGAGCAGCCCCAGCATTTT.

Details on this clone: Distinct nucleotide sequences in the sample also encode this CDR3. V is TRBV11-2 and J is TRBJ1-2; 7 nucleotides align to TRBD1. Germline CDR1 and CDR2: SGHAT and FQNNGV. This CDR3 has 14 residues. Losses at the gene ends were 1 base for V and 4 bases for J; bases not matched to a gene: 3. The CDR3 region is CASSLGQGLYGYTF. The CDR3 DNA follows: TGTGCCAGCAGCTTAGGACAGGGCCTCTATGGCTACACCTTC.

The rearrangement links TRBV29-1 to TRBJ2-7; 7 nucleotides agree with TRBD2. Losses at the gene ends were 4 bases for V and 3 bases for J; bases not matched to a gene: 15. CDR1 is SQVTM and CDR2 is ANQGSEA in the germline V gene. The CDR3 runs to 16 residues. CDR3 loop: CSVALSGKPRDYEQYF. For the CDR3, the DNA is TGCAGCGTTGCCCTAAGCGGGAAACCCCGCGACTACGAGCAGTACTTC.

The chain recombines TRBV15 with TRBJ2-3; no clear D. The germline gives CDR1 LNHNV, CDR2 YYDKDF (reference sequence). V was pared by 3 bases and J by 0 bases, with 10 bases between. The CDR3 sequence is 15 residues long. The CDR3 bases are TGTGCCACCAGCAGCCGGCTCGCTAGCACAGATACGCAGTATTTT. It translates to CATSSRLASTDTQYF.

The chain is built from TRBV19 and TRBJ2-7; 7 bases agree with TRBD2. The J segment lost 3 bases and the V segment lost 1 base, leaving 6 bases of the junction unmatched. Looked up from germline, CDR1 is LNHDA and CDR2 is SQIVND (reference sequence). The CDR3 is 15 amino acids. DNA for the CDR3: TGTGCCAGTAGTATAGGTCCTAGCGGAGACTACGAGCAGTACTTC. Its protein is CASSIGPSGDYEQYF.

The chain employs TRBV29-1 and TRBJ2-1; no definite D call. Germline values: CDR1 SQVTM, CDR2 ANQGSEA. The CDR3 contains 12 residues. V was pared by 2 bases and J by 7 bases, with 9 bases between. This CDR3 is CSVERQRNEQFF. Here the CDR3 DNA reads TGCAGCGTTGAACGTCAGAGGAATGAGCAGTTCTTC.